The rows below give T cell receptor beta chains drawn from one sample of a study of spatial heterogeneity in lung cancer. TCRdb itself ran the 5' RACE reads through MiXCR, one entry per CDR3 protein. The table lists about 11,000 distinct CDR3 sequences, 4.5% to 5.5% of them singletons. The sequenced sample was lung tumor tissue, obtained at surgery. These receptors were collected from a male donor with early-stage non-small cell lung cancer. CDR3s include the opening cysteine and the closing phenylalanine or tryptophan. A D gene is named only where the DNA matches it firmly. Size values are once, few and many counts, or a class for expanded clones, and some rows have none.

size,D,J,V,DNA,CDR3
.,TRBD1,TRBJ2-5,TRBV6-1,TGTGCCAGCAGTGAGATAACAGGGGGCGTCGAGACCCAGTACTTC,CASSEITGGVETQYF
many,.,TRBJ2-2,TRBV9,TGTGCCAGCAGCGTAGCTACTCGTGGAACTGGCACCGGGGAGCTGTTTTTT,CASSVATRGTGTGELFF
many,TRBD1,TRBJ1-2,TRBV6-6,TGTGCCAGCAGAATTGAGGGGGCGCGTGCTTATGGCTACACCTTC,CASRIEGARAYGYTF
many,.,TRBJ2-5,TRBV9,TGTGCCAGCAGCGTAGCTTCGGACCTCGGAGAGACCCAGTACTTC,CASSVASDLGETQYF
many,.,TRBJ1-3,TRBV12-3/TRBV12-4,TGTGCCAGCAGTTTTGGCACACTAGGAAACACCATATATTTT,CASSFGTLGNTIYF
many,.,TRBJ1-2,TRBV29-1,TGCAGCGTTGTGAGCGGCGGGGACTATGGCTACACCTTC,CSVVSGGDYGYTF
.,.,TRBJ1-3,TRBV4-2,TGTGCCAGCAGCCAAGACTGGGCATACGCTGGAAACACCATATATTTT,CASSQDWAYAGNTIYF
many,TRBD1,TRBJ2-1,TRBV7-8,TGTGCCAGCAGCTCGCCGGGACAGGGGTATATGAATGAGCAGTTCTTC,CASSSPGQGYMNEQFF
many,TRBD1,TRBJ2-1,TRBV29-1,TGCAGCGTTGGACGATCGTGGGGGACAGTTTACAATGAGCAGTTCTTC,CSVGRSWGTVYNEQFF
few,TRBD1,TRBJ2-7,TRBV4-2,TGTGCCAGCAGCCAGTCCGGGACAGCCTCCTACGAGCAGTACTTC,CASSQSGTASYEQYF
many,.,TRBJ1-6,TRBV2,TGTGCCAGCAGTGCGGACTCCTATAATTCACCCCTCCACTTT,CASSADSYNSPLHF
many,TRBD1,TRBJ1-1,TRBV10-3,TGTGCCATCAGGGGGACAGGGGACACTGAAGCTTTCTTT,CAIRGTGDTEAFF
many,.,TRBJ1-1,TRBV3-1,TGTGCCAGCAGCCCCGGGGACCGCCTGAACACTGAAGCTTTCTTT,CASSPGDRLNTEAFF
.,TRBD2,TRBJ2-5,TRBV27,TGTGCCAGCAGTTCGCGACTAGCGGGAGGGCCCAACTGGGAGACCCAGTACTTC,CASSSRLAGGPNWETQYF
medium-sized,.,TRBJ2-1,TRBV4-2,TGTGCCAGCAGCCAAGATTCGGCTTTTCCAAATGAGCAGTTCTTC,CASSQDSAFPNEQFF
many,TRBD1,TRBJ1-5,TRBV12-3/TRBV12-4,TGTGCCAGCAGTCGCCAGGGGGCTTATCAGCCCCAGCATTTT,CASSRQGAYQPQHF
medium-sized,TRBD1,TRBJ1-1,TRBV12-3/TRBV12-4,TGTGCCAGCAGTTTAACAGGGGCGGACACTGAAGCTTTCTTT,CASSLTGADTEAFF
many,TRBD1,TRBJ1-2,TRBV5-5,TGTGCCAGCAGCCTGGACAGGGACGGCTACACCTTC,CASSLDRDGYTF
many,TRBD2,TRBJ2-7,TRBV9,TGTGCCAGCAGCGTAGCCCAGACTAGCCTCCCCTACGAGCAGTACTTC,CASSVAQTSLPYEQYF
many,.,TRBJ2-7,TRBV20-1,TGCAGTGCTAGGGGCGCCAGGGCCTACTCCTACGAGCAGTACTTC,CSARGARAYSYEQYF
many,TRBD2,TRBJ2-1,TRBV5-1,TGCGCCAGCAGCCCCCCCAGTCTAGCGGAAAAAAATGAGCAGTTCTTC,CASSPPSLAEKNEQFF
medium-sized,.,TRBJ1-3,TRBV20-1,TGCAGTGCTAGGGGACACCCTGGAAACACCATATATTTT,CSARGHPGNTIYF
few,.,TRBJ2-1,TRBV3-1,TGTGCCAGCAGTACGGGGATTGGGTCCTACAATGAGCAGTTCTTC,CASSTGIGSYNEQFF
many,TRBD2,TRBJ2-2,TRBV3-1,TGTGCCAGCAGCCACCGACTAGCGGGAGTGGTCGGGGAGCTGTTTTTT,CASSHRLAGVVGELFF
many,.,TRBJ2-1,TRBV4-1,TGCGCCAGCAGCCAACGGACTGGACTGCGCGATGAGCAGTTCTTC,CASSQRTGLRDEQFF
many,TRBD1,TRBJ1-5,TRBV6-2/TRBV6-3,TGTGCCAGCAGTTACTCAGGACAGGGCGGCAATCAGCCCCAGCATTTT,CASSYSGQGGNQPQHF
many,TRBD2,TRBJ2-2,TRBV6-1,TGTGCCAGCAGATCGTCTAGCGGGAGCCCCGGGGAGCTGTTTTTT,CASRSSSGSPGELFF
many,.,TRBJ1-2,TRBV6-2/TRBV6-3,TGTGCCAGCAGTTACTCGCCAGAACTCTCCTATGGCTACACCTTC,CASSYSPELSYGYTF
many,.,TRBJ2-7,TRBV28,TGTGCCAGCAGTTCCTCGTTACCCTCCTACGAGCAGTACTTC,CASSSSLPSYEQYF
many,.,TRBJ2-7,TRBV4-1,TGCGCCAGCAGCCAAGCTCCAAGGAGGGACTACGAGCAGTACTTC,CASSQAPRRDYEQYF
many,.,TRBJ1-5,TRBV20-1,TGCAGTGCTAGATACTCCAATCAGCCCCAGCATTTT,CSARYSNQPQHF
few,.,TRBJ1-6,TRBV20-1,TGCAGTGCTAGAGATCGAAAACTGATCTCCTATAATTCACCCCTCCACTTT,CSARDRKLISYNSPLHF
many,.,TRBJ2-1,TRBV11-2,TGTGCCAGCAGCTTAGGGGGTGAGCAGTTCTTC,CASSLGGEQFF
medium-sized,.,TRBJ2-7,TRBV28,TGTGCCAGCAGTCACCGGTACGAGCAGTACTTC,CASSHRYEQYF
.,.,TRBJ2-7,TRBV18,TGTGCCAGCTCATCTCCGGACGGCTCCTACGAGCAGTACTTC,CASSSPDGSYEQYF
.,.,TRBJ1-6,TRBV2,TGTGCCAGCAGTACCTCGAGCTCCTATAATTCACCCCTCCACTTT,CASSTSSSYNSPLHF
many,TRBD1,TRBJ2-2,TRBV28,TGTGCCAGCAGTTCCGGGACAGCGTACGGGGAGCTGTTTTTT,CASSSGTAYGELFF
many,.,TRBJ2-6,TRBV20-1,TGCAGTGCAGGGGCGGACAACGTCCTGACTTTC,CSAGADNVLTF
many,TRBD1,TRBJ1-1,TRBV10-3,TGTGCCATCAGCCCAGGACAGGGGGTCGGAGCTGAAGCTTTCTTT,CAISPGQGVGAEAFF
medium-sized,.,TRBJ1-5,TRBV5-1,TGCGCCAGCAGCTTGGGTAGCAATCAGCCCCAGCATTTT,CASSLGSNQPQHF
.,TRBD1,TRBJ2-1,TRBV27,TGTGCCAGCAGCCCGGGACAGGGGTCGTACAATGAGCAGTTCTTC,CASSPGQGSYNEQFF
.,.,TRBJ1-5,TRBV7-2,TGTGCCAGCAGCTTAGGGCAGAATCAGCCCCAGCATTTT,CASSLGQNQPQHF